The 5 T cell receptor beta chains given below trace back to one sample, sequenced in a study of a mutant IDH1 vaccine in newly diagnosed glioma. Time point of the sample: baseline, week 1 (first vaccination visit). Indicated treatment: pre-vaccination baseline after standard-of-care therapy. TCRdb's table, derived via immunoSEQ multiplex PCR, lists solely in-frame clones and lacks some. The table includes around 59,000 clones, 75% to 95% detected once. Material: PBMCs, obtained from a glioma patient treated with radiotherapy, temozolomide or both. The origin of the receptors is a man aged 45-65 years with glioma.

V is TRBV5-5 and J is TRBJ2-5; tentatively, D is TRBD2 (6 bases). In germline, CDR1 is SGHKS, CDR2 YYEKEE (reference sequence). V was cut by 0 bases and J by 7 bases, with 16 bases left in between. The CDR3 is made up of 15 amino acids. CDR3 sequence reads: CASSLAGSGSGTQYF. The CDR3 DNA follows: TGTGCCAGCAGCTTGGCTGGGTCCGGGAGTGGGACCCAGTACTTC.

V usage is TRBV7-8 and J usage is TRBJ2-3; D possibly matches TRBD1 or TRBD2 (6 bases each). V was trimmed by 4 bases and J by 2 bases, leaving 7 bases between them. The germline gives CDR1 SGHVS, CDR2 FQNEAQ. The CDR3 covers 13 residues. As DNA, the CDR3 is TGTGCCAGCAGCTCGGGGGCCACAGATACGCAGTATTTT. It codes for CASSSGATDTQYF.

CDR3 residues: CASSVAPQTQETQYF. The CDR3 region has the DNA TGTGCCAGCAGCGTAGCCCCCCAAACTCAAGAGACCCAGTACTTC. The chain combines TRBV9 with TRBJ2-5; D not resolved. This CDR3 is 15 amino acids long. Germline V gene data show CDR1 as SGDLS and CDR2 as YYNGEE. V dropped 0 bases and J dropped 2 bases, with 11 bases sitting between them.

The CDR3 here is CASSYSDAYYNEQFF. CDR3 bases: TGTGCCAGCAGTTACTCCGACGCCTACTACAATGAGCAGTTCTTC. The chain has TRBV6-6 and TRBJ2-1; D gene ambiguous. V lost 0 bases and J 3 bases, leaving 9 bases between the germline ends. This CDR3 comprises 15 residues. Germline CDR1 and CDR2: MNHNY and SVGAGI (reference sequence).

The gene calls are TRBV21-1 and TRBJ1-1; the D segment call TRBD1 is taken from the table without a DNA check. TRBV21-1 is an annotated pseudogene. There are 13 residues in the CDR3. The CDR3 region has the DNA TGTGCCAGCTTCTCAGGGGGCCCTTTCCCAGCTTTCTTT. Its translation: CASFSGGPFPAFF.